Shown below are 7 T cell receptor beta chains from a single sample sequenced in a study of T cell clonality in common variable immunodeficiency. Study-wide results and caveats: Common variable immunodeficiency TCR beta sequences reportedly had fewer deletions and N-nucleotide insertions.

Using immunoSEQ multiplex PCR, the repertoire was profiled, and TCRdb retains in-frame clones only, with some absent. The table lists roughly 34,000 clones, with no singletons. Their antigens are not known. The sequenced material came from peripheral blood mononuclear cells. Receptors originate from a human donor with common variable immunodeficiency.

This clone occurred many times. Mismatch with germline at one junction end may stem from a read error. The sequence runs out 3 residues before the end of the CDR3; the remainder is reconstructed from the germline J gene. The chain joins TRBV4-2 to TRBJ2-6; D not certain. The CDR3 runs 16 residues. Germline CDR1 is LGHNA and CDR2 is YNFKEQ. The CDR3 bases that were read are TGCGCCAGCCGCCGGGTGGCGGACTCTGGGGCCAACGTC. Translating gives CASRRVADSGANV. The whole CDR3 sequence reads CASRRVADSGANVLTF.

This clone has a count of ten or more. The CDR3 goes on 3 residues after the read ends, and that part is filled in from the germline J gene. The chain has TRBV7-2 and TRBJ2-2; no firm D call. Germline CDR1 reads SGHTA; CDR2 reads FQGNSA. With 0 bases removed from V and 5 bases from J, the gap between germline ends came to 10 bases. There are 15 residues in the CDR3. The DNA read from the CDR3 is TGTGCCAGCAGCTTAGCGCCCCCCGGTACCGGGGAG. Its translation is CASSLAPPGTGE. The full CDR3 is CASSLAPPGTGELFF. The whole variable domain, remainder taken from reference TRBV7-2 and TRBJ2-2, is GAGVSQSPSNKVTEKGKDVELRCDPISGHTALYWYRQSLGQGLEFLIYFQGNSAPDKSGLPSDRFSAERTGGSVSTLTIQRTQQEDSAVYLCASSLAPPGTGELFFGEGSRLTVL.

This clone has a handful of counts. The read stops 3 residues short of the end of the CDR3; the missing end is completed from the germline J gene. The chain has TRBV7-9 and TRBJ1-2; a weak D match, TRBD1 (6 bases). CDR1 and CDR2 from the germline V gene are SEHNR and FQNEAQ (reference sequence). V gave up 7 bases and J gave up 7 bases, with 16 bases separating them. The length of the CDR3 is 13 residues. The CDR3 spells CASTLNRARGYTF. The sequenced part of the CDR3 DNA is TGTGCCAGCACCCTAAACAGGGCCCGTGGC. The full variable domain, rest sourced from reference TRBV7-9 and TRBJ1-2, is DTGVSQNPRHKITKRGQNVTFRCDPISEHNRLYWYRQTLGQGPEFLTYFQNEAQLEKSRLLSDRFSAERPKGSFSTLEIQRTEQGDSAMYLCASTLNRARGYTFGSGTRLTVV.

This clone has a handful of counts. The read ends 3 residues shy of where the CDR3 ends; the end is completed using the germline J gene. V gene TRBV19 combines with J gene TRBJ1-1, with D unresolved. Looked up from germline, CDR1 is LNHDA and CDR2 is SQIVND (reference sequence). The CDR3 sequence is 14 residues long. With 5 bases removed from V and 0 bases from J, the gap between germline ends came to 10 bases. The sequenced part of the CDR3 DNA is TGTGCCAGTAGTGCCGGGTTGATGAACACTGAA. Translated: CASSAGLMNTE. The CDR3 in full is CASSAGLMNTEAFF.

This clone was counted many times. The read terminates 3 residues before the CDR3 end, so the remaining end is supplied by the germline J gene. This chain uses TRBV10-1 with TRBJ2-2, with 11 positions matching TRBD2. This CDR3 spans 16 amino acids. Germline V CDR1 and CDR2: WNHNN, SYGVQD (reference sequence). V shed 1 base and J 4 bases; nucleotides not matched to a gene: 2. The sequenced part of the CDR3 DNA is TGCGCCAGCAGTGAGTGGGGACTAGCGGCCACCGGGGAG. Its translation is CASSEWGLAATGE. In full, the CDR3 is CASSEWGLAATGELFF.

The CDR3 is CASSSTGSGELFF. The part of the CDR3 DNA that was read is TGTGCCAGCAGCAGTACAGGGTCTGGGGAG. The genes are TRBV7-9 and TRBJ2-2; D is perhaps TRBD1 (6 bases). Read coverage stops 3 residues before the CDR3 terminus; the germline J gene supplies the remainder. V lost 5 bases, J lost 8 bases, and 12 bases lay in between. Germline assignment: CDR1 SEHNR and CDR2 FQNEAQ (reference sequence). The CDR3 contains 13 residues.

This clone was observed a handful of times. The read terminates 3 residues before the CDR3 end, so the remaining end is supplied by the germline J gene. V usage is TRBV19 and J usage is TRBJ2-3, with TRBD2 matching over 8 bases. CDR1 and CDR2 (germline): LNHDA, SQIVND (reference sequence). Trimming took 1 base from V and 0 from J; bases not matched to a gene: 3. The CDR3 consists of 16 residues. The CDR3 DNA, read in part, is TGTGCCAGTAGTATAGGAACTAGCGGTAGCACAGATACG. Amino acids: CASSIGTSGSTDT. The whole CDR3 protein reads CASSIGTSGSTDTQYF.